The 19 T cell receptor beta chains below come from one sample, sequenced in a study of blood T cell repertoires in COVID-19. Produced via immunoSEQ multiplex PCR; TCRdb's table is partial and in-frame only. The data contain roughly 75,000 clones, more than 65% of them seen just once; the ten biggest clones take up more than 9.5%. Sequenced: peripheral blood. These receptors originate from a man between 45 and 60 years old with acute or convalescent COVID-19.

The chain links TRBV7-3 to TRBJ2-6; D call uncertain. With 5 bases removed from V and 4 bases from J, the gap between germline ends came to 9 bases. The CDR3 extends over 14 amino acids. Per germline, CDR1 SGHTA and CDR2 FQGTGA. This CDR3 reads CASSPNRGANVLTF. The CDR3 DNA sequence: TGTGCCAGCAGCCCCAACAGAGGGGCCAACGTCCTGACTTTC.

This sequence joins TRBV6-5 and TRBJ1-2, with 8 bases aligning to TRBD1. This CDR3 contains 13 residues. Trimming took 4 bases from V and 3 from J; bases not matched to a gene: 1. Per the germline V gene, CDR1 is MNHEY and CDR2 is SVGAGI. CDR3 nucleotide sequence: TGTGCCAGCAGTTTGGGACAGGACTATGGCTACACCTTC. It encodes CASSLGQDYGYTF.

The chain couples TRBV10-3 to TRBJ1-5; 7 bases fit TRBD1. This CDR3 comprises 16 residues. Germline CDR1 ENHRY, CDR2 SYGVKD. Trimming at V came to 1 base and at J to 7 bases, leaving 10 bases not matched to a gene. CDR3 sequence (DNA): TGTGCCATCAGTGAGTTTGTAGGGGGCGGTGGACAGCCCCAGCATTTT. Translating it yields CAISEFVGGGGQPQHF.

The chain combines TRBV12-3 or TRBV12-4 with TRBJ2-1; D is uncertain. V was clipped by 0 bases and J by 9 bases, with 3 bases between them. The CDR3 loop spans 11 amino acids. The CDR3 DNA sequence: TGTGCCAGCAGTTTAGCGAGTGAGCAGTTCTTC. Its protein product is CASSLASEQFF.

The chain joins TRBV3-1 (or the pseudogene TRBV3-2) to TRBJ2-1; TRBD2 matches at 14 bases. The CDR3 length is 16 residues. Trimming took 4 bases from V and 7 from J; bases not matched to a gene: 6. CDR1 and CDR2 from the germline V gene are LGHDT and YNNKEL (reference sequence). This CDR3 is CASSPGTSGRMNEQFF. The DNA for the CDR3 is TGTGCCAGCAGCCCCGGGACTAGCGGGAGAATGAATGAGCAGTTCTTC.

V is TRBV3-1 (or the pseudogene TRBV3-2) and J is TRBJ1-1; D ambiguous. The V end lost 5 bases, the J end lost 2 bases, and 9 bases lay between the germline ends. This CDR3 contains 13 residues. CDR1 and CDR2 from the germline V gene are LGHDT and YNNKEL (reference sequence). The chain's CDR3 is CASSVRENTEAFF. CDR3 nucleotides: TGTGCCAGCAGCGTTCGAGAAAACACTGAAGCTTTCTTT.

The chain is built from TRBV7-7 and TRBJ2-5; 10 nucleotides line up with TRBD1. Germline CDR1 reads SSHAT; CDR2 reads FNYEAQ (reference sequence). V trimming: 1 base; J trimming: 10 bases; junction bases outside the gene matches: 21. The CDR3 spans 19 residues. The CDR3 loop reads CASSLVSSGAGQGFGSQYF. CDR3 bases: TGTGCCAGCAGCTTAGTTTCTTCGGGAGCGGGACAGGGGTTTGGGAGCCAGTACTTC.

The rearrangement joins TRBV28 to TRBJ2-7; a weak D match, TRBD1 (5 bases). CDR1 is MDHEN and CDR2 is SYDVKM in the germline V gene. The CDR3 is made up of 16 amino acids. V dropped 5 bases and J dropped 0 bases, with 17 bases sitting between them. The DNA of the CDR3 is TGTGCCAGCAGTCAATTGACAGAACGAGGCTCCTACGAGCAGTACTTC. Its protein is CASSQLTERGSYEQYF. The full variable domain, completed using reference TRBV28 and TRBJ2-7, is DVKVTQSSRYLVKRTGEKVFLECVQDMDHENMFWYRQDPGLGLRLIYFSYDVKMKEKGDIPEGYSVSREKKERFSLILESASTNQTSMYLCASSQLTERGSYEQYFGPGTRLTVT.

The chain recombines TRBV7-2 with TRBJ2-5; 15 nucleotides line up with TRBD2. Germline V CDR1 and CDR2: SGHTA, FQGNSA. The CDR3 runs to 16 residues. The junction had 7 bases not matched to a gene; V was cut back by 6 bases and J by 5 bases. The CDR3: CASSHFGTSGRETQYF. The DNA of the CDR3 is TGTGCCAGCAGTCACTTCGGGACTAGCGGGAGGGAGACCCAGTACTTC. Full variable domain (outside the CDR3, taken from reference TRBV7-2 and TRBJ2-5): GAGVSQSPSNKVTEKGKDVELRCDPISGHTALYWYRQSLGQGLEFLIYFQGNSAPDKSGLPSDRFSAERTGGSVSTLTIQRTQQEDSAVYLCASSHFGTSGRETQYFGPGTRLLVL.

The rearrangement uses TRBV5-1 and TRBJ1-2; 8 bases are a match to TRBD1. Germline-derived CDR1 and CDR2 are SGHRS and YFSETQ. Unmatched junction bases numbered 6, after V lost 4 bases and J lost 1 base. This CDR3 is 15 amino acids long. The CDR3 loop reads CASSPTGGNNYGYTF. The CDR3 nucleotides are TGCGCCAGCAGCCCAACAGGGGGGAATAACTATGGCTACACCTTC.

V usage is TRBV19 and J usage is TRBJ2-5, with D possibly being TRBD2 (6 bases). Germline loops: CDR1 LNHDA, CDR2 SQIVND (reference sequence). The CDR3 extends over 17 amino acids. V gave up 5 bases and J gave up 5 bases, with 24 bases separating them. DNA of the CDR3: TGTGCCAGTAGTCCTTCGAGCGGGCTAGCTGGGAGGGAGACCCAGTACTTC. Translating gives CASSPSSGLAGRETQYF.

This clone has a single count. V is TRBV6-5 and J is TRBJ1-4, with D possibly matching TRBD1 (6 bases). Germline V CDR1 and CDR2: MNHEY, SVGAGI. The CDR3 covers 13 residues. V was pared by 8 bases and J by 9 bases, with 16 bases between. CDR3 DNA sequence: TGTGCCAGCGGCGGGGGGCCGCATAAAAAACTGTTTTTT. Its protein product is CASGGGPHKKLFF.

CDR3 in DNA: TGTGCCAGCTCACCACCGGGAGCTTGGGATGAGCAGTTCTTC. Its translation is CASSPPGAWDEQFF. The V call is TRBV18, the J call TRBJ2-1; perhaps TRBD2 as D (5 bases). The CDR3 is 14 residues long. CDR1 is KGHSH and CDR2 is LQKENI in the germline V gene. Deletions cut 0 bases from V and 8 bases from J, with 11 bases between.

The genes are TRBV11-2 and TRBJ2-5; unclear D gene. The CDR3 covers 14 residues. Germline CDR1 is SGHAT and CDR2 is FQNNGV. The germline V and J ends were trimmed by 5 bases and 4 bases, with 14 bases remaining between them. The CDR3 DNA reads as TGTGCCAGCAGCCAAGAGGCCCCAAGAGAGACCCAGTACTTC. This encodes CASSQEAPRETQYF.

The gene calls are TRBV30 and TRBJ2-7; weak D call: TRBD1 (6 bases). The CDR3 is 13 amino acids. Germline-derived CDR1 and CDR2 are GTSNPN and SVGIG (reference sequence). V lost 5 bases, J lost 3 bases, and 14 bases lay in between. The CDR3 protein is CAWRSTGGYEQYF. DNA for the CDR3: TGTGCCTGGCGCTCGACAGGTGGCTACGAGCAGTACTTC.

The chain recombines TRBV28 with TRBJ1-4; D remains unclear. Germline V gives CDR1 MDHEN, CDR2 SYDVKM. CDR3 length: 18 amino acids. V was cut by 10 bases and J by 0 bases, with 24 bases left in between. The CDR3 region is CATWRRAGGIATNEKLFF. The CDR3 DNA follows: TGTGCCACCTGGCGGCGGGCAGGTGGGATTGCAACTAATGAAAAACTGTTTTTT.

V and J are TRBV18 and TRBJ1-5; D unresolved. The CDR3 runs to 15 residues. CDR1 and CDR2 (germline): KGHSH, LQKENI. V was cut by 3 bases and J by 0 bases, with 9 bases left in between. The CDR3 region has the DNA TGTGCCAGCTCACCTATTCCTTATAGCAATCAGCCCCAGCATTTT. Amino acid sequence: CASSPIPYSNQPQHF.

The gene calls are TRBV7-2 and TRBJ1-1; D is unresolved. This CDR3 region has 14 residues. Germline CDR1 SGHTA, CDR2 FQGNSA. V was cut by 4 bases and J by 4 bases, with 13 bases left in between. The DNA for the CDR3 is TGTGCCAGCAGCTACTTGCAGGCCCCCACTGAAGCTTTCTTT. Its translation: CASSYLQAPTEAFF.

This chain links TRBV18 with TRBJ1-1, with D tentatively TRBD1 (6 bases). Trimming pared 5 bases from V and 1 base from J, leaving 14 bases between. The germline V gene has CDR1 KGHSH and CDR2 LQKENI. CDR3 length: 15 residues. The CDR3 DNA sequence: TGTGCCAGCTCATCTCTTAGGACAGAGAACACTGAAGCTTTCTTT. It translates to CASSSLRTENTEAFF.